The present T cell receptor (beta chain) was sequenced within a study of technical replicates of blood from four donors. Method: immunoSEQ multiplex PCR; TCRdb's copy keeps in-frame clones and lacks some. The sample shows about 75,000 clones, around 97% of them seen only once. Sequences were obtained from T cells isolated from PBMCs. This clonotype originated in a human donor in good health.

The CDR3 spells CASSLALAHAPYEQYF. Written as DNA, the CDR3 is TGTGCCAGCAGTTTGGCTCTAGCGCACGCGCCCTACGAGCAGTACTTC. This sequence joins TRBV27 and TRBJ2-7; possibly TRBD2 for D (6 bases). V was cut by 3 bases and J by 2 bases, with 17 bases left in between. Germline CDR1 is MNHEY and CDR2 is SMNVEV (reference sequence). This CDR3 is 16 amino acids long.